The next 23 T cell receptor beta chains were all read from a single sample in a study of blood T cell repertoires in COVID-19. Data came from immunoSEQ multiplex PCR; TCRdb stores just in-frame clones and leaves some out. This sample yields about 72,000 clones, of which around 80% are seen a single time; around 20% belongs to the top ten. The sequenced sample was peripheral blood. Receptors originate from a human donor in a cohort sampled during active COVID-19.

The chain carries TRBV5-1 and TRBJ1-2; TRBD1 matches at 7 bases. The germline gives CDR1 SGHRS, CDR2 YFSETQ. V was clipped by 4 bases and J by 2 bases; unmatched bases: 11. The CDR3 totals 16 residues. This CDR3 is CASSPGGTAENYGYTF. DNA for the CDR3: TGCGCCAGCAGCCCAGGGGGGACGGCGGAAAACTATGGCTACACCTTC.

The chain is built from TRBV5-8 and TRBJ2-7; D is perhaps TRBD1 (5 bases). The CDR3 covers 15 residues. Per germline, CDR1 SGHTS and CDR2 YDEGEE. V was trimmed by 1 base and J by 6 bases, leaving 17 bases between them. The CDR3 protein is CASSLSMVQGTEQYF. The CDR3, as DNA: TGTGCCAGCAGCTTGTCTATGGTGCAGGGCACCGAGCAGTACTTC.

The chain uses TRBV5-1 and TRBJ1-4; D uncertain. CDR1 and CDR2 from the germline V gene are SGHRS and YFSETQ. The CDR3 runs to 14 residues. The ends were cut back, 4 bases at V and 5 bases at J, with 12 bases in the middle. In nucleotides, the CDR3 is TGCGCCAGCAGCCCTGGGCAGGTCAATGAAAAACTGTTTTTT. As protein: CASSPGQVNEKLFF. The whole variable domain, filled in from reference TRBV5-1 and TRBJ1-4, reads KAGVTQTPRYLIKTRGQQVTLSCSPISGHRSVSWYQQTPGQGLQFLFEYFSETQRNKGNFPGRFSGRQFSNSRSEMNVSTLELGDSALYLCASSPGQVNEKLFFGSGTQLSVL.

This chain joins TRBV6-4 and TRBJ1-1; D not resolved. V gave up 3 bases and J gave up 10 bases, with 15 bases separating them. The CDR3 runs 13 residues. The germline CDR1 and CDR2 sequences are MRHNA and SNTAGT. The CDR3: CASSDDTEGRAFF. CDR3 nucleotides: TGTGCCAGCAGTGATGATACTGAGGGTCGAGCTTTCTTT.

The rearrangement links TRBV6-2 or TRBV6-3 to TRBJ2-5; 9 bases match TRBD1. Germline V gene sequence: CDR1 MNHEY, CDR2 SVGEGT. CDR3 length: 14 residues. V trimming: 6 bases; J trimming: 5 bases; junction bases outside the gene matches: 7. CDR3 nucleotides: TGTGCCAGCAGCCGGGGACAGGGATGGGAGACCCAGTACTTC. This sequence encodes CASSRGQGWETQYF.

This chain uses TRBV13 with TRBJ2-1, with D possibly being TRBD1 (5 bases). The CDR3 contains 11 residues. Germline V gene sequence: CDR1 PRHDT, CDR2 FYEKMQ (reference sequence). Trimming stripped 4 bases from V and 10 bases from J, with 8 bases between. The CDR3 loop reads CASSSPGEQFF. The CDR3, as DNA: TGTGCCAGCAGCTCCCCAGGGGAGCAGTTCTTC.

This clone was detected a few times. Here the CDR3 reads CAIRAEGIFYEQYF. The CDR3 nucleotides are TGTGCCATCCGAGCGGAGGGGATTTTCTACGAGCAGTACTTC. The chain joins TRBV10-3 to TRBJ2-7, with D perhaps matching TRBD2 (6 bases). Germline V gene lookup returns CDR1 ENHRY and CDR2 SYGVKD. Trimming shortened V by 8 bases and J by 3 bases, and 17 bases separated the two germline ends. The CDR3 sequence is 14 residues long.

This chain connects TRBV11-2 to TRBJ2-7; 9 bases agree with TRBD1. The CDR3 is 14 amino acids. Losses at the gene ends were 4 bases for V and 6 bases for J; bases not matched to a gene: 7. Germline V gene lookup returns CDR1 SGHAT and CDR2 FQNNGV. The chain's CDR3 is CASSWLGQGGEQYF. The CDR3 region has the DNA TGTGCCAGCAGCTGGCTGGGACAGGGTGGCGAGCAGTACTTC.

This sequence joins TRBV11-2 and TRBJ1-2; a weak D match, TRBD1 (6 bases). The CDR3 has 14 amino acids. Trimming shortened V by 3 bases and J by 8 bases, and 16 bases separated the two germline ends. Germline lookup yields CDR1 SGHAT and CDR2 FQNNGV. The CDR3 reads CASSFVKGESGYTF. The DNA for the CDR3 is TGTGCCAGCAGCTTCGTGAAGGGGGAGTCGGGCTACACCTTC.

This clone was detected once. This chain joins TRBV3-1 (or the pseudogene TRBV3-2) and TRBJ2-3; TRBD2 agrees at 7 bases. The CDR3 runs 18 residues. Germline V lookup: CDR1 LGHDT, CDR2 YNNKEL (reference sequence). Germline trimming cut 0 bases from V and 6 bases from J; bases unmatched to any gene: 15. CDR3 in DNA: TGTGCCAGCAGCCAAGATATGGCTAGCGGCCCTATAGGGGATACGCAGTATTTT. It encodes CASSQDMASGPIGDTQYF.

This clone has only one observation. The chain links TRBV27 to TRBJ2-7; D may be TRBD2 (7 bases). Germline V gives CDR1 MNHEY, CDR2 SMNVEV (reference sequence). CDR3 length: 15 amino acids. V dropped 3 bases and J dropped 2 bases, with 14 bases sitting between them. This CDR3 reads CASSLGGGSTYEQYF. The CDR3 DNA sequence: TGTGCCAGCAGTTTGGGCGGGGGCTCCACCTACGAGCAGTACTTC.

The rearrangement joins TRBV5-1 to TRBJ2-7, with D perhaps matching TRBD1 (7 bases). In germline, CDR1 is SGHRS, CDR2 YFSETQ. The germline V and J ends were trimmed by 4 bases and 13 bases, with 21 bases remaining between them. The CDR3 length is 13 residues. CDR3 sequence reads: CASSADRDSLLYF. Written as DNA, the CDR3 is TGCGCCAGCAGCGCAGACAGGGACTCTCTACTATACTTC.

This clone occurred once. This sequence joins TRBV6-5 and TRBJ2-2, with 7 bases lining up with TRBD2. CDR1 is MNHEY, CDR2 SVGAGI, per germline. The CDR3 is made up of 14 amino acids. V gave up 5 bases and J gave up 7 bases; unmatched junction bases: 7. The CDR3 reads CASSPGGYGGELFF. For the CDR3, the DNA is TGTGCCAGCAGTCCCGGGGGGTACGGCGGGGAGCTGTTTTTT.

The V gene is TRBV28, the J gene TRBJ2-4; D is possibly TRBD1 (6 bases). Germline CDR1 is MDHEN and CDR2 is SYDVKM. This CDR3 has 13 residues. Trimming left V 6 bases short and J 2 bases short, with 8 bases between. Here the CDR3 DNA reads TGTGCCAGCAGGGACAGCTCCAAAAACATTCAGTACTTC. Its protein product is CASRDSSKNIQYF.

V gene TRBV28 combines with J gene TRBJ2-7, with D unresolved. The CDR3 has 12 residues. Germline CDR1 is MDHEN and CDR2 is SYDVKM. Trimming removed 2 bases from V and 6 bases from J, with 8 bases in between. The CDR3 coding sequence is TGTGCCAGCAGTTTAAGGTGGGCCGAGCAGTACTTC. Translating it yields CASSLRWAEQYF.

This sequence joins TRBV20-1 and TRBJ2-7; D ambiguous. V dropped 3 bases and J dropped 4 bases, with 10 bases sitting between them. Germline CDR1 and CDR2: DFQATT and SNEGSKA (reference sequence). CDR3 size: 12 residues. This CDR3 is CSASMAAYEQYF. CDR3 sequence (DNA): TGCAGTGCTAGTATGGCGGCGTACGAGCAGTACTTC.

The chain couples TRBV2 to TRBJ2-7; possibly TRBD2 for D (6 bases). CDR1 and CDR2 (germline): SNHLY, FYNNEI. Between the trimmed V and J ends, which lost 7 bases and 7 bases, there was a span of 11 bases. The length of the CDR3 is 11 residues. The CDR3: CASTERGEQYF. The CDR3 DNA sequence: TGTGCCAGCACCGAACGGGGGGAGCAGTACTTC.

The V and J genes are TRBV27 and TRBJ2-7; 13 bases are a match to TRBD2. The CDR3 length is 15 residues. V lost 5 bases and J lost 6; bases outside the gene matches: 7. From germline, CDR1 is MNHEY and CDR2 SMNVEV (reference sequence). This chain's CDR3 is CASSGTSGGATEQYF. CDR3 coding DNA: TGTGCCAGCAGTGGAACTAGCGGGGGGGCTACCGAGCAGTACTTC.

The rearrangement uses TRBV15 and TRBJ2-1; 8 bases are a match to TRBD2. Losses at the gene ends were 5 bases for V and 0 bases for J; bases not matched to a gene: 9. The CDR3 runs to 17 residues. The germline V gene has CDR1 LNHNV and CDR2 YYDKDF (reference sequence). The CDR3 protein is CATSHDPLADSYNEQFF. The CDR3 coding sequence is TGTGCCACCAGCCACGACCCACTAGCGGACTCCTACAATGAGCAGTTCTTC.

Comments on this clone: In the same sample, other DNA sequences code for this CDR3. This sequence joins TRBV3-1 (or the pseudogene TRBV3-2) and TRBJ2-7; 7 nucleotides match TRBD1. The CDR3 has 15 residues. Germline V CDR1 and CDR2: LGHDT, YNNKEL (reference sequence). With V trimmed by 1 base and J by 0 bases, 3 bases remained unmatched. This chain's CDR3 is CASSQGTGSSYEQYF. CDR3 in DNA: TGTGCCAGCAGCCAAGGGACAGGAAGCTCCTACGAGCAGTACTTC.

V and J are TRBV10-3 and TRBJ1-6; D is possibly TRBD1 (5 bases). In germline, CDR1 is ENHRY, CDR2 SYGVKD. Trimming stripped 10 bases from V and 10 bases from J, with 17 bases between. The CDR3 extends over 13 amino acids. DNA for the CDR3: TGTGCCACCCGGGACTGGTCTGGGTCACCCCTCCACTTT. Its protein is CATRDWSGSPLHF.

The V call is TRBV5-1, the J call TRBJ1-1, with TRBD1 as a possible D gene (5 bases). CDR3 length: 15 amino acids. Per the germline V gene, CDR1 is SGHRS and CDR2 is YFSETQ. Trimming took 2 bases from V and 11 from J, leaving 22 bases between them. The CDR3 nucleotides read TGCGCCAGCAGCTTTTCGGACCCCGGGGGTTATAATGCTTTCTTT. The encoded protein is CASSFSDPGGYNAFF.

The chain links TRBV5-5 to TRBJ2-7; 7 bases match TRBD1. Germline V CDR1 and CDR2: SGHKS, YYEKEE (reference sequence). V lost 4 bases and J lost 3; bases outside the gene matches: 4. The length of the CDR3 is 13 residues. The CDR3 coding sequence is TGTGCCAGCAGCCGGGACAGCAACTACGAGCAGTACTTC. Translating gives CASSRDSNYEQYF.